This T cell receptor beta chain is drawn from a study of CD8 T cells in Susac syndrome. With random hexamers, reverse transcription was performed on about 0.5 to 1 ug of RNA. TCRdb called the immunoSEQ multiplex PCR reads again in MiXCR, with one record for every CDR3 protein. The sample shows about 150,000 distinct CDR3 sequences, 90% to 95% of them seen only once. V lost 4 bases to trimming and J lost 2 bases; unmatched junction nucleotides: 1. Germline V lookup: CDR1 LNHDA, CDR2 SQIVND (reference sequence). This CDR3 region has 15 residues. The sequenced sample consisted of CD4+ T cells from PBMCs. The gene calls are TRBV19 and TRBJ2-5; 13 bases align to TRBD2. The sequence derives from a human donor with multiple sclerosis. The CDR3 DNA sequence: TGTGCCAGTAGTACGGGACTAGCGGGGCAAGAGACCCAGTACTTC. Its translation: CASSTGLAGQETQYF.